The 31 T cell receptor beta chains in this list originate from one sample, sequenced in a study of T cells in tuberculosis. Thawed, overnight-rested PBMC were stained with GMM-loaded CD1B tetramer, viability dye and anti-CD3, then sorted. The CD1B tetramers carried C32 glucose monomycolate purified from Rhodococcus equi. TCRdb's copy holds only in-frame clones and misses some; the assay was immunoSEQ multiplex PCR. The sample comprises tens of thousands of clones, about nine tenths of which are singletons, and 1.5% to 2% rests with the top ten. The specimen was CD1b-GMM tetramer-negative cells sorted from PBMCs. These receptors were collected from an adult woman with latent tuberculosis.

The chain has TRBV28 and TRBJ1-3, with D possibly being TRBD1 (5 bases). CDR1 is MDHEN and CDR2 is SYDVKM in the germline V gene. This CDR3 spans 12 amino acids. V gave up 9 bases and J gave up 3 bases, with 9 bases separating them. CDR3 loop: CASQGGGNTIYF. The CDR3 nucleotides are TGTGCCAGTCAGGGCGGTGGAAACACCATATATTTT.

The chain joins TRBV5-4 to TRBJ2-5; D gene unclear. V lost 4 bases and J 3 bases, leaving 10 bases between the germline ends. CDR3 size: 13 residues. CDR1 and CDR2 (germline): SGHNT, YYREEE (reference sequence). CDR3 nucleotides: TGTGCCAGCAGCCATAACAAAGAAGAGACCCAGTACTTC. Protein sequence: CASSHNKEETQYF.

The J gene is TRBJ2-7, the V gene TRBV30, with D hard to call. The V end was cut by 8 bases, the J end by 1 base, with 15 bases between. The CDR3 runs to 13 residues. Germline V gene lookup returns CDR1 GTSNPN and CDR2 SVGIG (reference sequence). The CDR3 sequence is CAGDMTNSYEQYF. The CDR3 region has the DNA TGTGCCGGCGACATGACGAATTCCTACGAGCAGTACTTC.

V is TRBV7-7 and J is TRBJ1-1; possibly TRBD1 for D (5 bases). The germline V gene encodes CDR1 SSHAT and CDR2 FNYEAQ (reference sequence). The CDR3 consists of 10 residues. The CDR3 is CAIGEGEAFF. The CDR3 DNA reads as TGTGCTATAGGGGAGGGTGAAGCTTTCTTT.

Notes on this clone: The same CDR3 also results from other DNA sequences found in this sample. The CDR3 bases are TGTGCCAGCAGTTACACAGGGGGCACTGAAGCTTTCTTT. Its translation: CASSYTGGTEAFF. The rearrangement joins TRBV6-5 to TRBJ1-1; 8 bases map to TRBD1. V lost 2 bases, J lost 4 bases, and 0 bases stayed unmatched. CDR3 length: 13 amino acids. Germline CDR1 reads MNHEY; CDR2 reads SVGAGI.

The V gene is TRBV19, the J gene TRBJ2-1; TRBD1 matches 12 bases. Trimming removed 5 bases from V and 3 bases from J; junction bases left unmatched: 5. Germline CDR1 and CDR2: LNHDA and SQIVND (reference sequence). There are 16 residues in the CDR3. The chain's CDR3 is CASSPRDRGLYNEQFF. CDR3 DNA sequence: TGTGCCAGTAGTCCCAGGGACAGGGGGCTCTACAATGAGCAGTTCTTC.

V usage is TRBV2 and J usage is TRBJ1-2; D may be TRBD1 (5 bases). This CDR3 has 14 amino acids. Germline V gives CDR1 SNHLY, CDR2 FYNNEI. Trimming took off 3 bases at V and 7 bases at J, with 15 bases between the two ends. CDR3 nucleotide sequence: TGTGCCAGCAGTGAGGGGCGCAGGGATACTGGCTACACCTTC. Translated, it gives CASSEGRRDTGYTF.

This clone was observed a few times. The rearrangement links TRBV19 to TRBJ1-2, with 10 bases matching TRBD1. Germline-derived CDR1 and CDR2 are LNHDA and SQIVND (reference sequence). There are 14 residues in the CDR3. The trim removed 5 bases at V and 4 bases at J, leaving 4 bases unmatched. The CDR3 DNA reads TGTGCCAGTAGTGAGACAGGGGGCGGCTATGGCTACACCTTC. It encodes CASSETGGGYGYTF. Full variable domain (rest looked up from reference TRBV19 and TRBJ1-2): DGGITQSPKYLFRKEGQNVTLSCEQNLNHDAMYWYRQDPGQGLRLIYYSQIVNDFQKGDIAEGYSVSREKKESFPLTVTSAQKNPTAFYLCASSETGGGYGYTFGSGTRLTVV.

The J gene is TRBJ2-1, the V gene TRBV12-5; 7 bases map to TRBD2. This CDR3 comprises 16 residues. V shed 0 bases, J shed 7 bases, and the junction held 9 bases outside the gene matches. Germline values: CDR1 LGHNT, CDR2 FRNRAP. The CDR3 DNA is TGTGCTAGTGGTTTGGTTCGGGGGGTAGGAGGGAATGAGCAGTTCTTC. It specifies CASGLVRGVGGNEQFF.

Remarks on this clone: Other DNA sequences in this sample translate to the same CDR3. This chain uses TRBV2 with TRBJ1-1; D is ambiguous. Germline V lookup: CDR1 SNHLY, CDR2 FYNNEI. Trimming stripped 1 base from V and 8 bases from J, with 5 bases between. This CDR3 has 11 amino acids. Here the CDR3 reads CASSEGREAFF. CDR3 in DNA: TGTGCCAGCAGTGAAGGCAGGGAAGCTTTCTTT.

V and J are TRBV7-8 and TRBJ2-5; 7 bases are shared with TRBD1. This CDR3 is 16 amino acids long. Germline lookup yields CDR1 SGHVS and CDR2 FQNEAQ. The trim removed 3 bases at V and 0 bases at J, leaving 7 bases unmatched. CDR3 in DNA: TGTGCCAGCAGCTTTCGACCAGACAGGGACCAAGAGACCCAGTACTTC. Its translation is CASSFRPDRDQETQYF.

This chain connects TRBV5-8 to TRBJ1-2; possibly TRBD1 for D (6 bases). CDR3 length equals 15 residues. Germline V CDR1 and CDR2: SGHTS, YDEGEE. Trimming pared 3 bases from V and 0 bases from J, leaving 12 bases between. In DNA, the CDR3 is TGTGCCAGCAGCTGGGACACATCCTCTAACTATGGCTACACCTTC. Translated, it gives CASSWDTSSNYGYTF.

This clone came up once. CDR3 nucleotides: TGTGCCAGCAGCTTGGTGGGGACAGGGAGGCCTGAAGCTTTCTTT. Protein sequence: CASSLVGTGRPEAFF. V and J are TRBV5-4 and TRBJ1-1; 9 nucleotides match TRBD1. The CDR3 has 15 amino acids. Germline CDR1 is SGHNT and CDR2 is YYREEE (reference sequence). J was trimmed by 6 bases and V by 0 bases; bases with no gene match: 6.

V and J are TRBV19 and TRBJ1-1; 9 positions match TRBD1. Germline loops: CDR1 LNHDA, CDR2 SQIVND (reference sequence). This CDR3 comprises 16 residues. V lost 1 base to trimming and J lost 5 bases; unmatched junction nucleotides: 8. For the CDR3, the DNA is TGTGCCAGTAGTATAGGTACGGGACAGGGTCGGACTGAAGCTTTCTTT. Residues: CASSIGTGQGRTEAFF.

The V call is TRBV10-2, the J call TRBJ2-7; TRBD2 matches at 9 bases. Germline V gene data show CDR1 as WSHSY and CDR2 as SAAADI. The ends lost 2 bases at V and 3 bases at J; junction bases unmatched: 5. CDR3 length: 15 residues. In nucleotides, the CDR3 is TGCGCCAGCAGTGAGAAGGCGGGGGGGTTCTACGAGCAGTACTTC. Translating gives CASSEKAGGFYEQYF.

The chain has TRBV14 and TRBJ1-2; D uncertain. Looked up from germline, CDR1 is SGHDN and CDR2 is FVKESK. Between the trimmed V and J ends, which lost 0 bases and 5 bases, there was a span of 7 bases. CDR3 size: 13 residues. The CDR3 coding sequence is TGTGCCAGCAGCCAAGACCTTATATATGGCTACACCTTC. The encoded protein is CASSQDLIYGYTF.

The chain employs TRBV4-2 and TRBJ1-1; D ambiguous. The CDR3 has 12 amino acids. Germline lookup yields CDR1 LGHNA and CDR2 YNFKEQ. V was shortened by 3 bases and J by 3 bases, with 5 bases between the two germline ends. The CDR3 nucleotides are TGTGCCAGCAGCCAGGAGTACACTGAAGCTTTCTTT. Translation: CASSQEYTEAFF.

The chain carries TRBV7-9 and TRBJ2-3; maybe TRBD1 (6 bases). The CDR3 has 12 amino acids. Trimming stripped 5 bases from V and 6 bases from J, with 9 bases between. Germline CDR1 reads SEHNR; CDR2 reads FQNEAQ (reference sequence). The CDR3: CASSQGSDTQYF. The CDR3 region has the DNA TGTGCCAGCAGCCAGGGGAGTGATACGCAGTATTTT.

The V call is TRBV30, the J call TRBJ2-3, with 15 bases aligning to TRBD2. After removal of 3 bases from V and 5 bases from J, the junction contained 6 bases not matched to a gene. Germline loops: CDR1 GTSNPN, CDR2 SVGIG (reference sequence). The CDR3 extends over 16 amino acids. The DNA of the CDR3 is TGTGCCTGGAGCCGGACTAGCGGGGGGGCGGGAGATACGCAGTATTTT. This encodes CAWSRTSGGAGDTQYF.

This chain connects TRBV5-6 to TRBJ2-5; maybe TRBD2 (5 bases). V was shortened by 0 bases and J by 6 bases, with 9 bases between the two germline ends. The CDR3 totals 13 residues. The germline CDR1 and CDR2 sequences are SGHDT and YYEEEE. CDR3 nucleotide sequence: TGTGCCAGCAGCTTGGGCCGGGGAAAGACCCAGTACTTC. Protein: CASSLGRGKTQYF.

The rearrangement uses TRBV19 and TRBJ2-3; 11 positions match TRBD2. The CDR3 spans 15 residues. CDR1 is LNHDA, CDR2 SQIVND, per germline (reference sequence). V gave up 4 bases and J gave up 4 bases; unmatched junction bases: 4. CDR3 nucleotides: TGTGCCAGTAGTACCCTAGCGGGGGGACCAGATACGCAGTATTTT. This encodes CASSTLAGGPDTQYF.

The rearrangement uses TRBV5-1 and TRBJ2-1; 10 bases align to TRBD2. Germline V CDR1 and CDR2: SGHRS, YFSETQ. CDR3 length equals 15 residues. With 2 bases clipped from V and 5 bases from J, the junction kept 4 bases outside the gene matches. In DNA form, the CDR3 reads TGCGCCAGCAGCTTAAGCGGGGGGGCCCACAATGAGCAGTTCTTC. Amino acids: CASSLSGGAHNEQFF.

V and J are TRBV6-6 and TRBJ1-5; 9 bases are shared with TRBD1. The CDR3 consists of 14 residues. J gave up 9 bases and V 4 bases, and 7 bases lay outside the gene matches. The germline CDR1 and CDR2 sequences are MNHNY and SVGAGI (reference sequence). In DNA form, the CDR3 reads TGTGCCAGCAGTTTACAGGGGGCGGATGGGCCCCAGCATTTT. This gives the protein CASSLQGADGPQHF.

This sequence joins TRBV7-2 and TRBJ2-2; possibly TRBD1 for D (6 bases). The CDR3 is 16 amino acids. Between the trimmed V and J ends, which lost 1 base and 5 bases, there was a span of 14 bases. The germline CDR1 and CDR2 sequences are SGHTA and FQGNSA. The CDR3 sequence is CASSLGVQGRTGELFF. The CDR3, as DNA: TGTGCCAGCAGCTTAGGGGTCCAGGGGAGAACCGGGGAGCTGTTTTTT.

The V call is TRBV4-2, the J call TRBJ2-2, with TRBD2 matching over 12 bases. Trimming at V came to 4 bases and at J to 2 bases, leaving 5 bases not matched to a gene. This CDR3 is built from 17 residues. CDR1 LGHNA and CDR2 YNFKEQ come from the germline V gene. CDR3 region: CASSPRTSGANTGELFF. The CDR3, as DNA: TGTGCCAGCAGCCCAAGGACTAGCGGGGCAAACACCGGGGAGCTGTTTTTT.

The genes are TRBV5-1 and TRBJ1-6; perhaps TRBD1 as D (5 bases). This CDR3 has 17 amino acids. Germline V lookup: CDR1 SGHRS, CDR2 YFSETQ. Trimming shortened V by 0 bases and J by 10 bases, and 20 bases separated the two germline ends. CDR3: CASSLDFPGTQWSPLHF. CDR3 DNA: TGCGCCAGCAGCTTGGATTTTCCAGGGACTCAGTGGTCACCCCTCCACTTT.

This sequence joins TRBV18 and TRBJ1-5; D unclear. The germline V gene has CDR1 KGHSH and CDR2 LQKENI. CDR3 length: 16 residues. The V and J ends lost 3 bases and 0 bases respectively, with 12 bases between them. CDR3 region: CASSPSRVFSNQPQHF. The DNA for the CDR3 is TGTGCCAGCTCACCGAGCCGGGTTTTTAGCAATCAGCCCCAGCATTTT.

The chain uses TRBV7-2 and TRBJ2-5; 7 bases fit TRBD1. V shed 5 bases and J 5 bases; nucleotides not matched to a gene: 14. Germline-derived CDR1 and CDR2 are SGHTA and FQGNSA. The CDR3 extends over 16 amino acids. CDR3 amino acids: CASSPNRGLGGETQYF. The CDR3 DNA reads TGTGCCAGCAGCCCCAACAGGGGCCTAGGTGGGGAGACCCAGTACTTC.

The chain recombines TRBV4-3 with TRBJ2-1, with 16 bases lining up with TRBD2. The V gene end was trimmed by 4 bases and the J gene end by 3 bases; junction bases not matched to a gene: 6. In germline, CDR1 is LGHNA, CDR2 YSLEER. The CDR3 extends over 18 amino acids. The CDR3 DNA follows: TGCGCCAGCAGCCCTCCGGGACTAGCGGGGGGGCTCTACAATGAGCAGTTCTTC. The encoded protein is CASSPPGLAGGLYNEQFF.

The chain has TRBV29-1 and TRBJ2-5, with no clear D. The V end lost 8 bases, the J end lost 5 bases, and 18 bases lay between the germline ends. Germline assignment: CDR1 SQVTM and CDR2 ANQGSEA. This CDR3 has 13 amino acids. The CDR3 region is CSLTAVEWETQYF. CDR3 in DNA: TGCAGCCTCACGGCGGTTGAGTGGGAGACCCAGTACTTC.

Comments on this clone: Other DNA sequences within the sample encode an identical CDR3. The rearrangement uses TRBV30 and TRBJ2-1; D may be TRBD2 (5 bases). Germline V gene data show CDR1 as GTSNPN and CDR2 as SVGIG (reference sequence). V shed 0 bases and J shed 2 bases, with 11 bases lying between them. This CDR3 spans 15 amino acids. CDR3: CAWSVLAGPYNEQFF. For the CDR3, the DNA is TGTGCCTGGAGTGTCCTAGCTGGCCCCTACAATGAGCAGTTCTTC.